Below, 9 T cell receptor beta chains from the same sample are listed, as sequenced in a study of blood T cell repertoires in COVID-19. Here immunoSEQ multiplex PCR was the method, and the copy in TCRdb shows in-frame clones only, minus some. Of roughly 70,000 clones listed, 65% to 85% are singletons. Sequencing used peripheral blood. The receptors derive from a man aged 60 to 69 with COVID-19, enrolled during active disease.

This rearrangement joins TRBV5-4 to TRBJ2-5, with D possibly being TRBD2 (5 bases). The CDR3 sequence is 14 residues long. CDR1 SGHNT and CDR2 YYREEE come from the germline V gene (reference sequence). The ends were cut back, 3 bases at V and 5 bases at J, with 14 bases in the middle. This CDR3 reads CASSWSGSRETQYF. The CDR3 nucleotides are TGTGCCAGCAGCTGGAGCGGTAGCCGGGAGACCCAGTACTTC.

The chain recombines TRBV6-5 with TRBJ1-2; D gene uncertain. Trimming cost V 5 bases and J 7 bases, with 17 bases left between them. The CDR3 length is 14 residues. Germline CDR1 MNHEY, CDR2 SVGAGI. CDR3 loop: CASSPSSGSGGYTF. Here the CDR3 DNA reads TGTGCCAGCAGTCCTTCTAGCGGTTCGGGTGGCTACACCTTC.

This clone is a singleton in its sample. The rearrangement links TRBV7-9 to TRBJ2-3, with TRBD1 matching 9 bases. CDR3 length equals 16 residues. CDR1 is SEHNR and CDR2 is FQNEAQ in the germline V gene (reference sequence). The J segment lost 0 bases and the V segment lost 3 bases, leaving 4 bases of the junction unmatched. This CDR3 is CASSFAGTGSTDTQYF. The CDR3 DNA is TGTGCCAGCAGCTTTGCCGGGACAGGGAGCACAGATACGCAGTATTTT.

This clone was detected only once. The V and J genes are TRBV6-5 and TRBJ2-7, with a tentative D call TRBD1 (6 bases). The germline V gene has CDR1 MNHEY and CDR2 SVGAGI. V lost 11 bases and J 2 bases, leaving 16 bases between the germline ends. CDR3 size: 13 residues. The CDR3 coding sequence is TGTGCCCTACAGGGTAATGACGCCTACGAGCAGTACTTC. It codes for CALQGNDAYEQYF.

The chain carries TRBV11-3 and TRBJ1-2; D gene unclear. Trimming removed 8 bases from V and 5 bases from J, with 12 bases in between. The CDR3 runs 12 residues. Per the germline V gene, CDR1 is SGHNT and CDR2 is YENEEA. CDR3 residues: CASRGTRYGYTF. In DNA, the CDR3 is TGTGCCAGCCGGGGAACGCGGTATGGCTACACCTTC.

This clone was counted once. The chain recombines TRBV25-1 with TRBJ1-2, with 9 bases that match TRBD1. The CDR3 covers 15 residues. V lost 1 base to trimming and J lost 4 bases; unmatched junction nucleotides: 4. Per the germline V gene, CDR1 is MGHDK and CDR2 is SYGVNS. CDR3 coding DNA: TGTGCCAGCAGTGAATCCGGGACAGGGAGCTATGGCTACACCTTC. Translating gives CASSESGTGSYGYTF.

This chain uses TRBV6-5 with TRBJ1-5; tentative D call: TRBD1 (6 bases). The V and J ends lost 6 bases and 5 bases respectively, with 17 bases between them. The CDR3 is made up of 15 amino acids. CDR1 and CDR2 from the germline V gene are MNHEY and SVGAGI. The CDR3 sequence is CASSKTQGVDQPQHF. The CDR3 DNA reads as TGTGCCAGCAGCAAGACACAGGGAGTGGATCAGCCCCAGCATTTT.

Only one count was recorded for this clone. This sequence joins TRBV3-1 (or the pseudogene TRBV3-2) and TRBJ2-5, with 11 bases lining up with TRBD2. V was clipped by 0 bases and J by 5 bases; unmatched bases: 8. CDR1 is LGHDT and CDR2 is YNNKEL in the germline V gene (reference sequence). The CDR3 runs to 17 residues. The CDR3 reads CASSQDGLAGGGETQYF. CDR3 DNA sequence: TGTGCCAGCAGCCAAGATGGGCTAGCGGGAGGCGGTGAGACCCAGTACTTC.

This clone came up once. The V call is TRBV10-2, the J call TRBJ2-6; D gene unclear. The CDR3 has 14 residues. Germline V gene data show CDR1 as WSHSY and CDR2 as SAAADI. V was trimmed by 6 bases and J by 0 bases, leaving 6 bases between them. The CDR3 reads CASSKSSGANVLTF. The CDR3 bases are TGCGCCAGCAGCAAGAGCTCTGGGGCCAACGTCCTGACTTTC.